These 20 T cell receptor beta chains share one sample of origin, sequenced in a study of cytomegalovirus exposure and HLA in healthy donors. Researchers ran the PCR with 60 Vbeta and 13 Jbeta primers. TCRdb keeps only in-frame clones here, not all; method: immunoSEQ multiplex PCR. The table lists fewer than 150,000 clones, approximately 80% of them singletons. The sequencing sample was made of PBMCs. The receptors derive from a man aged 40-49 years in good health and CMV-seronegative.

For the CDR3, the DNA is TGCGCCAGCAGATGGGGGGAACAGTACGAGCAGTACTTC. Its protein is CASRWGEQYEQYF. V gene TRBV5-1 combines with J gene TRBJ2-7, with D maybe TRBD2 (6 bases). Germline assignment: CDR1 SGHRS and CDR2 YFSETQ. The CDR3 is 13 amino acids. Trimming removed 5 bases from V and 4 bases from J, with 13 bases in between.

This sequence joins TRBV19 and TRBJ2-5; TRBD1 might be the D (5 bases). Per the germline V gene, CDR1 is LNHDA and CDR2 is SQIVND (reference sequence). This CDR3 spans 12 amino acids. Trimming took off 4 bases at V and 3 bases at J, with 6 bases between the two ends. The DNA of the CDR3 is TGTGCCAGTAGTAAACAGGAAGAGACCCAGTACTTC. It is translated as CASSKQEETQYF. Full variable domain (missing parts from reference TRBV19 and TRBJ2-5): DGGITQSPKYLFRKEGQNVTLSCEQNLNHDAMYWYRQDPGQGLRLIYYSQIVNDFQKGDIAEGYSVSREKKESFPLTVTSAQKNPTAFYLCASSKQEETQYFGPGTRLLVL.

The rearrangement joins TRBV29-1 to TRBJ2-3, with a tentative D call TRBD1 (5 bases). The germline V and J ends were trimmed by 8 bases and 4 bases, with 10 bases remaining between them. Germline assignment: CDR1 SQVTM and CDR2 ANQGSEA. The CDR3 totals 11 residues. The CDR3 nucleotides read TGCAGCATACGCAGGGCAGATACGCAGTATTTT. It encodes CSIRRADTQYF.

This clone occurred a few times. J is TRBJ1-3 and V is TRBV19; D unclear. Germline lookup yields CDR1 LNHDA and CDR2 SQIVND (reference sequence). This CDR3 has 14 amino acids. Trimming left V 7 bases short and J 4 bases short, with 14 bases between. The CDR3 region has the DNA TGTGCCAGTACCCCGGGTCTGTACGGAAACACCATATATTTT. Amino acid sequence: CASTPGLYGNTIYF.

The CDR3 is CASRSILSGANVLTF. In DNA, the CDR3 is TGTGCCAGCAGGTCCATACTATCTGGGGCCAACGTCCTGACTTTC. V is TRBV4-2 and J is TRBJ2-6; D uncertain. The germline V gene encodes CDR1 LGHNA and CDR2 YNFKEQ. The CDR3 loop spans 15 amino acids. V lost 6 bases to trimming and J lost 1 base, with 10 bases between them.

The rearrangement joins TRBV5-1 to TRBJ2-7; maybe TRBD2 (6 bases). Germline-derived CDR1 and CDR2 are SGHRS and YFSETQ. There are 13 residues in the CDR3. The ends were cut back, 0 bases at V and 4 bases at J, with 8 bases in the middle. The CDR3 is CASSLAGEYEQYF. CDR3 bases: TGCGCCAGCAGCTTGGCGGGGGAGTACGAGCAGTACTTC.

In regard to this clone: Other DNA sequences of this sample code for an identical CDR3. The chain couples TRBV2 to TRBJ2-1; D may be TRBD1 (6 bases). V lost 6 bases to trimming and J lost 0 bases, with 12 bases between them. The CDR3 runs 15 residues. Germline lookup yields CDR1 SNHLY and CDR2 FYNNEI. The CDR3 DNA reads TGTGCCAGCAGCGAGAGGGGGAGCTCCTACAATGAGCAGTTCTTC. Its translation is CASSERGSSYNEQFF.

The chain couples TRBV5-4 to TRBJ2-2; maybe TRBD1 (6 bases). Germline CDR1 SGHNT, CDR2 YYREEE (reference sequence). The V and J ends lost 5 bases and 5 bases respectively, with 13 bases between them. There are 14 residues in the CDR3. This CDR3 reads CASRGDRSTGELFF. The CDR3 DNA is TGTGCCAGCAGGGGAGACAGGAGTACCGGGGAGCTGTTTTTT.

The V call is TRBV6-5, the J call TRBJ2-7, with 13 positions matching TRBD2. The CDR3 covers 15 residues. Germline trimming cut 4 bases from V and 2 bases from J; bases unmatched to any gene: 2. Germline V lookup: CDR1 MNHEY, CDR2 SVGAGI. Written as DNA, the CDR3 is TGTGCCAGCAGTTCGGGACTAGCGGGAACCTACGAGCAGTACTTC. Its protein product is CASSSGLAGTYEQYF.

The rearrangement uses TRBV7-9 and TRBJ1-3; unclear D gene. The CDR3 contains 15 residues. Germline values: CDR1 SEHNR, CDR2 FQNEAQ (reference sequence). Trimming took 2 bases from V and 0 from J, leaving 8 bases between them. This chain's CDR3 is CASSLNVDSGNTIYF. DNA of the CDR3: TGTGCCAGCAGCTTAAATGTAGACTCTGGAAACACCATATATTTT.

This CDR3 reads CASTQNRGRGYF. CDR3 sequence (DNA): TGTGCCAGCACTCAAAACAGGGGGCGGGGGTACTTC. The chain links TRBV28 to TRBJ2-7, with 9 nucleotides matching TRBD1. The CDR3 is made up of 12 amino acids. V dropped 7 bases and J dropped 12; count of bases not matched to a gene: 10. Looked up from germline, CDR1 is MDHEN and CDR2 is SYDVKM.

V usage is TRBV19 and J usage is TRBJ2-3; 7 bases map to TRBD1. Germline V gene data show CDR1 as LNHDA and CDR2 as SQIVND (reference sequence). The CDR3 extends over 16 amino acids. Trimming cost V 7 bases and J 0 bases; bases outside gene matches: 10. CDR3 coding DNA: TGTGCCAGTAAAACGGGACAGCCAACTAGCACAGATACGCAGTATTTT. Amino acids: CASKTGQPTSTDTQYF.

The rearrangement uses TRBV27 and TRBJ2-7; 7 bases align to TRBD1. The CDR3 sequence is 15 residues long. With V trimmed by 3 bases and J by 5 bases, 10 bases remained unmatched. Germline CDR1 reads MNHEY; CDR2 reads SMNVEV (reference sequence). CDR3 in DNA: TGTGCCAGCAGTTTGAGCAGGGGGATAACGGACGAGCAGTACTTC. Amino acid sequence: CASSLSRGITDEQYF.

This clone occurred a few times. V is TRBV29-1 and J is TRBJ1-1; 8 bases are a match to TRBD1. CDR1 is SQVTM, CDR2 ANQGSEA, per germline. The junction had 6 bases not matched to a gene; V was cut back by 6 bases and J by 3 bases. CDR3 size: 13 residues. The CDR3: CSVDRERDTEAFF. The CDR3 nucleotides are TGCAGCGTGGACAGGGAACGGGACACTGAAGCTTTCTTT.

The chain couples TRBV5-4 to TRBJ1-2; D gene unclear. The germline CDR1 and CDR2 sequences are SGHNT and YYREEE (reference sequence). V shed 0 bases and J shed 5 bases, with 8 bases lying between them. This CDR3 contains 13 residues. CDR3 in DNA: TGTGCCAGCAGCTTGGCGCAGATATATGGCTACACCTTC. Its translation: CASSLAQIYGYTF.

CDR3 loop: CASSLAGALQETQYF. The CDR3 DNA sequence: TGTGCCAGCAGCTTAGCGGGGGCCCTTCAAGAGACCCAGTACTTC. V and J are TRBV25-1 and TRBJ2-5; 9 nucleotides match TRBD2. Looked up from germline, CDR1 is MGHDK and CDR2 is SYGVNS. CDR3 length: 15 amino acids. Trimming cost V 6 bases and J 2 bases; bases outside gene matches: 7. The full variable domain, completed using reference TRBV25-1 and TRBJ2-5, is EADIYQTPRYLVIGTGKKITLECSQTMGHDKMYWYQQDPGMELHLIHYSYGVNSTEKGDLSSESTVSRIRTEHFPLTLESARPSHTSQYLCASSLAGALQETQYFGPGTRLLVL.

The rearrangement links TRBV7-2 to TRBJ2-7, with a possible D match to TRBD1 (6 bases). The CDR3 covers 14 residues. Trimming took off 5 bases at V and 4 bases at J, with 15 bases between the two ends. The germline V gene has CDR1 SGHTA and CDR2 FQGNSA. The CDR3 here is CASSQRRTVYEQYF. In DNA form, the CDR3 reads TGTGCCAGCAGCCAACGGCGGACAGTTTACGAGCAGTACTTC.

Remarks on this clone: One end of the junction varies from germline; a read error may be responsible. The CDR3 DNA follows: TGTGCCAGCAGCCTAGCGCGCCTAGCGGGACGAAGCACCTCCTACGAGCAGTACTTC. Encoded protein: CASSLARLAGRSTSYEQYF. The V and J genes are TRBV7-9 and TRBJ2-7; TRBD2 matches 9 bases. The CDR3 covers 19 residues. Germline V gene sequence: CDR1 SEHNR, CDR2 FQNEAQ (reference sequence).

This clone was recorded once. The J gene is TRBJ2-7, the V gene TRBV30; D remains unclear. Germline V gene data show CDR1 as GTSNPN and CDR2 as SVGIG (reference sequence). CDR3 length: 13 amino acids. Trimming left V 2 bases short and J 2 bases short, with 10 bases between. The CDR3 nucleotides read TGTGCCTGGAGTTCTTTCGAGGCCTACGAGCAGTACTTC. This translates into CAWSSFEAYEQYF.

This chain's CDR3 is CAWRHRDRGRGGIQYF. The CDR3 nucleotides read TGTGCCTGGAGACACCGGGACAGGGGACGGGGGGGCATTCAGTACTTC. This chain connects TRBV30 to TRBJ2-4; 10 bases are a match to TRBD1. Trimming at V came to 3 bases and at J to 9 bases, leaving 14 bases not matched to a gene. The CDR3 is made up of 16 amino acids. Germline values: CDR1 GTSNPN, CDR2 SVGIG (reference sequence).